Below are 12 T cell receptor beta chains sequenced from a single sample in a study of T cells in Graves' hyperthyroidism and ophthalmopathy. Regions amplified from RNA transcripts were the TCR beta CDR3 regions. Carried out on the TCR CDR3, a first-round RT-PCR used the HTBI primer set. TCRdb recomputed calls from the multiplex PCR reads with MiXCR, one row per CDR3 protein. The data contain about 840,000 distinct CDR3 sequences, roughly 37% of them singletons. The specimen was blood. Receptors were obtained from a man aged 18 to 29 with Graves' hyperthyroidism.

The CDR3 protein is CASSFSTDTYSPLHF. CDR3 nucleotides: TGTGCCAGCAGCTTCTCGACAGATACCTATTCACCCCTCCACTTT. The V call is TRBV7-8, the J call TRBJ1-6, with a possible D match to TRBD1 (5 bases). This CDR3 has 15 residues. Trimming left V 3 bases short and J 8 bases short, with 14 bases between. Germline V lookup: CDR1 SGHVS, CDR2 FQNEAQ. The whole variable domain, filled in from reference TRBV7-8 and TRBJ1-6, reads GAGVSQSPRYKVAKRGQDVALRCDPISGHVSLFWYQQALGQGPEFLTYFQNEAQLDKSGLPSDRFFAERPEGSVSTLKIQRTQQEDSAVYLCASSFSTDTYSPLHFGNGTRLTVT.

This clonotype is a singleton in its sample. V is TRBV7-2 and J is TRBJ1-5; D is perhaps TRBD1 (5 bases). The CDR3 is 17 amino acids. Trimming removed 2 bases at V and 0 bases at J, with 14 bases between. Germline V CDR1 and CDR2: SGHTA, FQGNSA. CDR3 residues: CASSLSGGEDSNQPQHF. CDR3 in DNA: TGTGCCAGCAGCTTAAGCGGGGGGGAAGATAGCAATCAGCCCCAGCATTTT. Full variable domain (remainder filled in from reference TRBV7-2 and TRBJ1-5): GAGVSQSPSNKVTEKGKDVELRCDPISGHTALYWYRQSLGQGLEFLIYFQGNSAPDKSGLPSDRFSAERTGGSVSTLTIQRTQQEDSAVYLCASSLSGGEDSNQPQHFGDGTRLSIL.

Many counts were recorded for this clonotype. The CDR3 DNA follows: TGTGCCACCAGCAGAGATATCCAGGCTAGCAATCAGCCCCAGCATTTT. Translated, it gives CATSRDIQASNQPQHF. The V and J genes are TRBV15 and TRBJ1-5, with unresolved D. Trimming removed 0 bases at V and 0 bases at J, with 9 bases between. There are 16 residues in the CDR3. Per germline, CDR1 LNHNV and CDR2 YYDKDF (reference sequence).

This clonotype was seen many times. The genes are TRBV7-2 and TRBJ2-7, with D unresolved. The CDR3 has 13 amino acids. Germline V lookup: CDR1 SGHTA, CDR2 FQGNSA. The V end lost 0 bases, the J end lost 6 bases, and 9 bases lay between the germline ends. This CDR3 reads CASSLARSREQYF. The CDR3 nucleotides are TGTGCCAGCAGCTTAGCGAGGAGTCGCGAGCAGTACTTC.

V and J are TRBV29-1 and TRBJ1-2; perhaps TRBD1 as D (5 bases). Germline CDR1 reads SQVTM; CDR2 reads ANQGSEA. Trimming removed 4 bases at V and 4 bases at J, with 10 bases between. The CDR3 extends over 12 amino acids. Here the CDR3 DNA reads TGCAGCGTTGGGGGGTCGGGCTATGGCTACACCTTC. Residues: CSVGGSGYGYTF.

The chain employs TRBV7-9 and TRBJ2-5; 7 bases map to TRBD1. Germline assignment: CDR1 SEHNR and CDR2 FQNEAQ (reference sequence). Trimming removed 7 bases from V and 5 bases from J; junction bases left unmatched: 10. The CDR3 has 14 residues. CDR3: CASKTDRERETQYF. CDR3 nucleotides: TGTGCCAGCAAAACCGACAGGGAGCGTGAGACCCAGTACTTC.

This chain links TRBV20-1 with TRBJ1-5; D is uncertain. CDR3 length: 14 residues. Germline CDR1 DFQATT, CDR2 SNEGSKA (reference sequence). V was shortened by 6 bases and J by 3 bases, with 15 bases between the two germline ends. CDR3 sequence reads: CSARSLGYNQPQHF. The CDR3 nucleotides are TGCAGTGCCAGGAGCCTAGGCTACAATCAGCCCCAGCATTTT.

This clonotype was recorded many times. The chain recombines TRBV5-8 with TRBJ1-2; D not certain. Germline CDR1 reads SGHTS; CDR2 reads YDEGEE. Deletions cut 3 bases from V and 0 bases from J, with 6 bases between. This CDR3 is 13 amino acids long. This chain's CDR3 is CASSSGSNYGYTF. In DNA form, the CDR3 reads TGTGCCAGCAGCTCCGGTTCTAACTATGGCTACACCTTC.

Notes on this clonotype: The junction shows a germline mismatch at one end, possibly a read error. The rearrangement joins TRBV19 to TRBJ1-2, with 10 bases lining up with TRBD1. The CDR3 is 14 amino acids. Germline V gene lookup returns CDR1 LNHDA and CDR2 SQIVND (reference sequence). DNA of the CDR3: TGTGACAGTAGTAAGGGGACAGGGGTGTCTGGCTACACCTTC. Protein: CDSSKGTGVSGYTF.

The chain carries TRBV6-6 and TRBJ1-1; D is possibly TRBD1 (5 bases). V shed 8 bases and J shed 0 bases, with 10 bases lying between them. The germline V gene has CDR1 MNHNY and CDR2 SVGAGI (reference sequence). CDR3 length: 13 amino acids. The CDR3 nucleotides are TGTGCCAGCGACGGGGACGTGAACACTGAAGCTTTCTTT. Its protein product is CASDGDVNTEAFF.

This clonotype turned up a few times. The rearrangement joins TRBV6-5 to TRBJ2-5, with 7 bases fitting TRBD2. Germline values: CDR1 MNHEY, CDR2 SVGAGI. The CDR3 has 14 amino acids. The trim removed 5 bases at V and 3 bases at J, leaving 6 bases unmatched. The CDR3 reads CASSEGLAEETQYF. The CDR3 DNA reads TGTGCCAGCAGTGAAGGCCTAGCGGAAGAGACCCAGTACTTC.

This clonotype appeared many times. The chain employs TRBV29-1 and TRBJ1-4; 7 bases align to TRBD1. The germline gives CDR1 SQVTM, CDR2 ANQGSEA. Trimming at V came to 5 bases and at J to 4 bases, leaving 4 bases not matched to a gene. The CDR3 extends over 13 amino acids. The DNA of the CDR3 is TGCAGCGTTCGGGACAGCCGTAATGAAAAACTGTTTTTT. Its protein product is CSVRDSRNEKLFF.